Here is one T cell receptor beta chain with its context. The germline gives CDR1 SQVTM, CDR2 ANQGSEA. Trimming pared 7 bases from V and 7 bases from J, leaving 10 bases between. The CDR3 spans 10 residues. This entry comes from a study of blood T cell repertoires in COVID-19. In the study overall: The origin of the acute and convalescent COVID-19 samples was the United States, Italy and Spain. PBMCs, B-cell-depleted T cells, or T cells provided the cDNA or gDNA that made up the material.

In Seattle, patients joined the study during active infection and were tracked longitudinally. Libraries were prepared by immunoSEQ multiplex PCR; TCRdb keeps only in-frame clonotypes and omits some of them. This table holds some 360,000 clones, roughly nine tenths found once. The TCR sequence derives from a woman aged 55-75 years with COVID-19, enrolled during active disease. Source material: peripheral blood. The V gene is TRBV29-1, the J gene TRBJ1-1, with D tentatively TRBD1 (5 bases). The CDR3 reads CSGGEIEAFF. As DNA, the CDR3 is TGCAGCGGGGGGGAGATTGAAGCTTTCTTT.